Listed below are T cell receptor beta chains from one sample, sequenced in a study of early T cells in non-severe SARS-CoV-2 infection. TCRdb reprocessed the 5' RACE reads via MiXCR and lists one record per CDR3 protein. The sample includes more than 90,000 distinct CDR3 sequences, about 12% seen only once; the top ten take 2% to 2.5%. The specimen was whole blood. The receptors were sampled from an adult who was a healthcare worker with PCR-confirmed SARS-CoV-2 infection or an uninfected control (not recorded which). CDR3s include the opening cysteine and the closing phenylalanine or tryptophan. A D gene is named only where the DNA matches it firmly. Not every row has a clone size; where given, it reads once, few, many or a size class.

abundance | d_gene | len | j_gene | v_gene | CDR3aa | CDR3nt
many | - | 16 | TRBJ2-2 | TRBV7-2 | CASSLFGGGDTGELFF | TGTGCCAGCAGCTTATTCGGGGGTGGGGACACCGGGGAGCTGTTTTTT
- | - | 13 | TRBJ2-5 | TRBV6-2/TRBV6-3 | CASSYEFQETQYF | TGTGCCAGCAGTTACGAGTTCCAAGAGACCCAGTACTTC
many | - | 12 | TRBJ2-5 | TRBV4-1 | CASSQDEVAQYF | TGCGCCAGCAGCCAAGATGAGGTAGCCCAGTACTTC
- | TRBD1 | 15 | TRBJ1-4 | TRBV27 | CASSLSGTGLEKLFF | TGTGCCAGCAGTCTATCCGGGACAGGGTTGGAAAAACTGTTTTTT
few | - | 17 | TRBJ2-7 | TRBV6-6 | CASSYSVARDLQREQYF | TGTGCCAGCAGTTACTCCGTGGCGAGGGACCTCCAGAGGGAGCAGTACTTC
- | - | 14 | TRBJ2-1 | TRBV3-1 | CASSPMGVRDSWFF | TGTGCCAGCAGCCCCATGGGTGTCCGGGACTCTTGGTTCTTC
many | TRBD2 | 22 | TRBJ2-2 | TRBV15 | CATRKVGLAGTSPRLRTGELFF | TGTGCCACCAGGAAAGTGGGGCTAGCGGGGACGAGCCCAAGACTGCGCACCGGGGAGCTGTTTTTT
many | - | 15 | TRBJ1-5 | TRBV3-1 | CASSNTGNSNQPQHF | TGTGCCAGCAGCAATACAGGGAATAGCAATCAGCCCCAGCATTTT
once | - | 12 | TRBJ2-7 | TRBV2 | CASSGSQNEQYF | TGTGCCAGCAGTGGATCCCAAAACGAGCAGTACTTC
- | - | 15 | TRBJ2-5 | TRBV4-2 | CASSPRVPRMETQYF | TGTGCCAGCAGCCCAAGGGTCCCTCGGATGGAGACCCAGTACTTC
few | - | 16 | TRBJ2-6 | TRBV5-1 | CASSFSVISGANVLTF | TGCGCCAGCAGCTTCTCCGTTATCTCTGGGGCCAACGTCCTGACTTTC
many | - | 14 | TRBJ1-2 | TRBV20-1 | CSARDLRRLRGYTF | TGCAGTGCTAGAGATCTCAGGAGGTTACGGGGCTACACCTTC
few | - | 12 | TRBJ1-5 | TRBV6-2/TRBV6-3 | CASSSYRRDQHF | TGTGCCAGCAGTTCTTACCGCCGAGACCAGCATTTT
- | TRBD1 | 14 | TRBJ2-1 | TRBV5-5 | CASSSAYRGNEQFF | TGTGCCAGCAGCTCTGCCTACAGGGGAAATGAGCAGTTCTTC
few | - | 11 | TRBJ2-3 | TRBV7-2 | CASNAGPTQYF | TGTGCCAGCAATGCCGGCCCTACGCAGTATTTT
- | TRBD2 | 15 | TRBJ2-3 | TRBV7-2 | CASSLGGGAIDTQYF | TGTGCCAGCAGCTTAGGCGGGGGGGCTATAGATACGCAGTATTTT
many | - | 14 | TRBJ2-7 | TRBV10-3 | CAISESGPSYEQYF | TGTGCCATCAGTGAGTCGGGACCCTCCTACGAGCAGTACTTC
few | - | 14 | TRBJ1-1 | TRBV11-2 | CASSTGTGNTEAFF | TGTGCCAGCAGCACGGGGACGGGGAACACTGAAGCTTTCTTT
many | - | 13 | TRBJ2-6 | TRBV29-1 | CSVRASGANVLTF | TGCAGCGTTCGGGCCTCTGGGGCCAACGTCCTGACTTTC
few | - | 16 | TRBJ1-3 | TRBV7-2 | CASSLQGALSGNTIYF | TGTGCCAGCAGCTTACAGGGTGCTCTCTCTGGAAACACCATATATTTT
- | - | 16 | TRBJ1-1 | TRBV10-3 | CATAEAPVVSFDIAFF | TGTGCCACCGCGGAGGCCCCCGTGGTCAGCTTCGACATTGCTTTCTTT
few | - | 12 | TRBJ1-2 | TRBV28 | CATTLGSYGYTF | TGTGCCACCACCTTGGGCAGCTATGGCTACACCTTC
- | - | 14 | TRBJ1-2 | TRBV7-9 | CASSLQGLSVGYTF | TGTGCCAGCAGCTTACAGGGGCTGTCGGTCGGCTACACCTTC
few | TRBD2 | 15 | TRBJ2-1 | TRBV20-1 | CSARDPGGGIYEQFF | TGCAGTGCTAGAGATCCCGGCGGGGGGATCTATGAGCAGTTCTTC
few | - | 14 | TRBJ2-5 | TRBV5-1 | CASSLAGSAETQYF | TGCGCCAGCAGCTTGGCGGGGTCGGCGGAGACCCAGTACTTC
few | - | 12 | TRBJ2-2 | TRBV29-1 | CSVSRDTGELFF | TGCAGCGTTTCTAGGGACACCGGGGAGCTGTTTTTT
- | TRBD1 | 17 | TRBJ1-1 | TRBV2 | CASSGGDRGIQNTEAFF | TGTGCCAGCAGCGGGGGGGACAGGGGAATTCAGAACACTGAAGCTTTCTTT
few | TRBD2 | 15 | TRBJ2-7 | TRBV20-1 | CSATWGRGSSYEQYF | TGCAGTGCTACTTGGGGACGCGGGAGCTCCTACGAGCAGTACTTC